The clone carrying this T cell receptor (beta chain) was seen once. Its specificity is unknown. Each patient with chemo-refractory metastatic non-small-cell lung cancer was treated with focal radiation plus CTLA-4 blockade using ipilimumab. This sample was taken from a study of radiotherapy plus CTLA-4 blockade in lung cancer. Study-level results: TCR clones from tumors expanded in blood after radiotherapy plus ipilimumab. Reports state that early shifts in blood T cell clones, with interferon-beta, best predicted response.

Method: immunoSEQ multiplex PCR; TCRdb's copy keeps in-frame clones and lacks some. Among about 80,000 clones, about 79% were seen once, and the ten largest hold over 20%. V lost 4 bases, J lost 4 bases, and 12 bases stayed unmatched. The germline gives CDR1 SGHRS, CDR2 YFSETQ. There are 16 residues in the CDR3. The sequence derives from a human donor with non-small cell lung cancer whose response to radiotherapy plus ipilimumab could not be evaluated. Some clones in this sample may be carry-over from other donors' samples. Sequencing was performed on peripheral blood, taken from a patient treated with radiotherapy plus ipilimumab. The chain carries TRBV5-1 and TRBJ1-1; TRBD1 aligns across 8 bases. The CDR3: CASSPRQGYYGTEAFF. Written as DNA, the CDR3 is TGCGCCAGCAGCCCCAGACAGGGGTATTACGGCACTGAAGCTTTCTTT.